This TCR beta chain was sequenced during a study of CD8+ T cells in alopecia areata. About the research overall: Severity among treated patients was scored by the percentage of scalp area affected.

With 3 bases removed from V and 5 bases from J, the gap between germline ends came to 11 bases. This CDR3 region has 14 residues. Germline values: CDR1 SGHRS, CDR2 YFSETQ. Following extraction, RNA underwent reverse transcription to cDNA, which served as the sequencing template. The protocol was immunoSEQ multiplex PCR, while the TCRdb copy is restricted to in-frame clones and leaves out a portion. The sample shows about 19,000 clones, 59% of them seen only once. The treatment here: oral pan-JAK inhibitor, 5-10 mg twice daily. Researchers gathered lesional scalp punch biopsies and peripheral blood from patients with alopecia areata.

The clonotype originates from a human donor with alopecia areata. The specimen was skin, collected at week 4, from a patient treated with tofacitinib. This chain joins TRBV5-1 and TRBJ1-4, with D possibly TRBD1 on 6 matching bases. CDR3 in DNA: TGCGCCAGCAGCTATCAAGGGGGGAATGAAAAACTGTTTTTT. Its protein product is CASSYQGGNEKLFF. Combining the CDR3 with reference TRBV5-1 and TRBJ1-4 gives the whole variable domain KAGVTQTPRYLIKTRGQQVTLSCSPISGHRSVSWYQQTPGQGLQFLFEYFSETQRNKGNFPGRFSGRQFSNSRSEMNVSTLELGDSALYLCASSYQGGNEKLFFGSGTQLSVL.